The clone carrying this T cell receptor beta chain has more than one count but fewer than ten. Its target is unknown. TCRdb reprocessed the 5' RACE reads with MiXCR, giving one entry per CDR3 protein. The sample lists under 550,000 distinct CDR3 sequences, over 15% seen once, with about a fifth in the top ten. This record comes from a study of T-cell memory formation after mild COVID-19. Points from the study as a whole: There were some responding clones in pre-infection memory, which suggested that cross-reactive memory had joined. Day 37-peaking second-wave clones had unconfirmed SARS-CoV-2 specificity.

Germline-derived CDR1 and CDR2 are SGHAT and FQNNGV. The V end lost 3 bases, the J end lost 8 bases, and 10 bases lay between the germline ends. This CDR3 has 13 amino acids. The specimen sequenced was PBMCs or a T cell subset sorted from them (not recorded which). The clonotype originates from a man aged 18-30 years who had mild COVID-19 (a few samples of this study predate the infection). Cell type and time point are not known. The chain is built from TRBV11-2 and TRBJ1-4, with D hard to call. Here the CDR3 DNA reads TGTGCCAGCAGCTTTTCATTAGCGGAAAAACTGTTTTTT. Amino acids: CASSFSLAEKLFF.